This T cell receptor beta chain originates from a study of monozygotic twins with inflammatory bowel disease. The CDR3 loop spans 15 amino acids. The germline CDR1 and CDR2 sequences are LGHDT and YNNKEL (reference sequence). Study-level results: The analysis did not separate different T cell subtypes.

A template switching step added UMIs, each with a 6-nucleotide sample barcode. TCRdb derives one entry per CDR3 protein from the 5' RACE reads, leaving out DNA. The specimen's table records roughly 200,000 distinct CDR3 sequences. Turning to this clonotype: Its specificity is not known.

The rearrangement links TRBV3-1 to TRBJ1-1; TCRdb's assignment of TRBD1 cannot be checked, as there is no DNA. This receptor was taken from a human donor with ulcerative colitis or Crohn's disease, or a healthy co-twin of an affected twin (not recorded which). The sequenced sample consisted of blood. The CDR3 reads CASSQGGAGNTEAFF.